This T cell receptor beta chain was recovered during a study of cytomegalovirus exposure and HLA in healthy donors. Study-level information: Unique TCRs from HLA-typed donors, around 79 million of them, were held in an early data release.

Whole-study results and caveats: Roughly 170 TCR beta chains were listed as cytomegalovirus-associated. Earlier results showed most TCR beta V segments being productive about 87% or about 30% of the time. Across all donors, roughly uniform sequencing depth was an assumption of the presence/absence analyses.

A note on this clone: Its antigen is not identified.

PCR employed 60 Vbeta and 13 Jbeta primers. The repertoire was sequenced with immunoSEQ multiplex PCR; TCRdb's copy has only in-frame clones and lacks some. This table holds approximately 120,000 clones. Losses at the gene ends were 5 bases for V and 5 bases for J; bases not matched to a gene: 3. The CDR3 loop spans 11 amino acids. The germline gives CDR1 DFQATT, CDR2 SNEGSKA (reference sequence). The sequenced material came from PBMCs. The TCR was taken from a man in his forties in good health and CMV-seronegative. The rearrangement uses TRBV20-1 and TRBJ2-7; 7 bases are shared with TRBD2. The chain's CDR3 is CSAEGGHEQYF. The CDR3 DNA is TGCAGTGCTGAGGGAGGGCACGAGCAGTACTTC.